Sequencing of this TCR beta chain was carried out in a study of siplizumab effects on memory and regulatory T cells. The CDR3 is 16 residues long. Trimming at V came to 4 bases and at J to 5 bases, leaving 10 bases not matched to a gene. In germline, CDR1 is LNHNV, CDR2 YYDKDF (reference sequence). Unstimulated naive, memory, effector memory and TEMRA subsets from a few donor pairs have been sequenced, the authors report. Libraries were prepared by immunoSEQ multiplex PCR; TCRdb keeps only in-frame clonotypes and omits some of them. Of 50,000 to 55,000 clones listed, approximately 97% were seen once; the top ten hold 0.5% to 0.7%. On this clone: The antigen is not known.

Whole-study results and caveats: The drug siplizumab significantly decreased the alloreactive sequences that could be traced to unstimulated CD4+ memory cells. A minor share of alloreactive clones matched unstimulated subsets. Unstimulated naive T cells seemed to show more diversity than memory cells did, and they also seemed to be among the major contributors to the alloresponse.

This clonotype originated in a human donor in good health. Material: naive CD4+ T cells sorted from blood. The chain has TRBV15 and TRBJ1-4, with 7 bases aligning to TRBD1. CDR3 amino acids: CATSTLYRGDNEKLFF. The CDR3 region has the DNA TGTGCCACCAGCACCCTCTACAGGGGAGACAATGAAAAACTGTTTTTT.